This record concerns one T cell receptor (beta chain) sequence. Ten or more counts support this clonotype. This receptor's antigen is unknown. No clone much larger than this one lies a single base away; base qualities are absent. Based on the germline V gene (reference sequence), the CDR1 and CDR2 sequences are DFQATT and SNEGSKA. The CDR3 starts with the cysteine, ends with the phenylalanine, and has 14 residues. Only the CDR3 portion is preserved as DNA: 42 bases, with reading frame beginning at the first base. The trim is 2 bases for V and 2 bases for J, with a gap of 13 bases between the germline ends. The data stem from a study of Graves' ophthalmopathy and Graves' hyperthyroidism (dated by TCRdb to between 2017 and 2018). For the study in its entirety: Peripheral blood was collected at initial diagnosis, prior to any treatment. In total, around 130 blood samples were TCR-sequenced: 43 ophthalmopathy, about 75 hyperthyroidism and approximately 17 hyperthyroidism-to-ophthalmopathy patients. An independent validation cohort comprised around 19 hyperthyroidism patients and over 15 patients who later progressed from hyperthyroidism to ophthalmopathy. To explore V-J signatures that separate ophthalmopathy from hyperthyroidism, a discovery set of about a hundred patients was enrolled, consisting of about 43 with ophthalmopathy and fewer than 60 with stable hyperthyroidism. The study used TCR beta repertoire signatures to distinguish Graves' ophthalmopathy from Graves' hyperthyroidism and to predict progression to ophthalmopathy. In six hyperthyroidism patients, the T-cell repertoire of thyroid tissue was compared with the T-cell repertoire of blood. Following sample collection, hyperthyroidism patients were given methimazole at a starting dose of 30 mg daily, and ophthalmopathy patients were given high-dose intravenous methylprednisolone. The roughly 99 discovery patients were divided at random into training and test sets in a 7:3 ratio. The study at large found these results: In cross-validation, the 13-signature model distinguished ophthalmopathy from stable hyperthyroidism with about 87% sensitivity and 81% to 83% specificity, and in the test set the corresponding values were approximately 80% and 68%. Among expanded thyroid clonotypes with frequency above 0.001, most also showed up in blood, which suggests that blood repertoires may reflect the thyroid immune response. In validation, the model predicted ophthalmopathy progression with less than 71% sensitivity and roughly 72% specificity; around twelve predicted patients were CT-confirmed with GO in a median of about 6.2 months. No statistical method was used to set the sample size in advance, and the investigators knew which group each participant was assigned to.

For repertoire sequencing, the TCR beta CDR3 regions were amplified from RNA transcripts. A first-round RT-PCR used HTBI primers with the Qiagen OneStep RT-PCR kit, followed by a second-round multiplex PCR, size selection and purification. The libraries underwent paired-end sequencing with 100 bp reads on an Illumina HiSeq2000. On the authors' methods: SOAPnuke was used for read processing, and reads with adapters, uncalled bases, a mean Phred below 15, or no exact constant-primer or identifier match were discarded. COPE v1.2.5 was used to merge high-quality paired reads. Clonotypes were defined as unique nucleotide sequences and were aligned to IMGT TRB V, D and J references using MiTCR v1.1. The analysis was limited to V-J combinations with a frequency above 0.0001, which together covered 99.2% of the repertoires. A TCR clonal expansion and chaos score per V-J combination was defined as the ratio of F50 clonal expansion to chaos observed in the TCRdist matrix. Welch's t-statistics and random forest were used to reduce the features to about a dozen V-J combinations, which were then used as input to a naive Bayes classifier. The Morisita-Horn index was used to measure how similar the thyroid and blood repertoires were. Using fastp at Q25 and MiXCR, TCRdb reprocessed the public reads and kept productive beta chains. One record per CDR3 amino acid sequence lists the most common genes and DNA. TCRdb assigned the V and J calls; the authors' analysis was not used. This sample has hundreds of thousands of distinct CDR3 sequences in its table, and approximately 21% of those were observed once. The top ten hold approximately 6.9% of the sample.

Stable hyperthyroidism was defined as no progression to ophthalmopathy within 18 months of follow-up. The hyperthyroidism patients were 18 to 65 years old and newly diagnosed, with a disease duration of less than 2 months. Patients with other autoimmune diseases, uncontrolled infections, pregnancy or lactation were excluded. Clinical symptoms, serum thyroxine, TRAb, thyroid ultrasound and orbital computed tomography formed the basis of the diagnosis. Using Ficoll-Paque density gradient centrifugation, PBMCs were isolated from 9 to 10 ml of fresh peripheral blood. Total RNA was extracted using Trizol reagent, and RNA quality was checked on an Agilent 2100 Bioanalyzer.

The origin of this receptor is a woman younger than 35 with stable Graves' hyperthyroidism. Some clones in this sample may be carry-over from other donors' samples. Donor details come from another sample of the same person, matched by shared clones. The sample comprised peripheral blood. The chain employs TRBV20-1 and TRBJ2-7; the D gene is tentatively TRBD1 or TRBD2, each matching 5 bases. The nucleotide sequence is given as TGCAGTGCTAGACTCGGGGACGGCGCCTACGAGCAGTACTTC. It encodes CSARLGDGAYEQYF.